Below, 17 T cell receptor beta chains from the same sample are listed, as sequenced in a study of T cells in Graves' hyperthyroidism and ophthalmopathy. TCR beta CDR3 regions were amplified from RNA transcripts. The HTBI primer set drove a first-round RT-PCR of the TCR CDR3. TCRdb re-derived calls from the multiplex PCR reads in MiXCR, one entry per CDR3 protein. The top ten hold around 8% of the sample, which has 500,000 to 600,000 distinct CDR3 sequences, roughly 50% seen once. The sample was peripheral blood or thyroid tissue (not recorded which). These receptors were collected from a woman between 18 and 29 years old with Graves' hyperthyroidism.

The CDR3 nucleotides are TGTGCCAGCAGCTTAGCGGGACTAGCGGGAGTGGGGCAGTACTTC. It yields the protein CASSLAGLAGVGQYF. This chain uses TRBV7-2 with TRBJ2-7, with TRBD2 matching over 14 bases. V was pared by 0 bases and J by 9 bases, with 4 bases of the junction left unmatched. CDR3 length equals 15 residues. Per germline, CDR1 SGHTA and CDR2 FQGNSA.

This clonotype was seen just once. The chain joins TRBV29-1 to TRBJ1-5; 7 positions agree with TRBD1. Germline V gene lookup returns CDR1 SQVTM and CDR2 ANQGSEA. After removal of 8 bases from V and 7 bases from J, the junction contained 5 bases not matched to a gene. The CDR3 is 11 residues long. Here the CDR3 DNA reads TGCAGCCAAGACAGGGAGCAGCCCCAGCATTTT. Its protein is CSQDREQPQHF.

V is TRBV24-1 and J is TRBJ2-5; TRBD1 aligns across 7 bases. The CDR3 consists of 15 residues. V lost 3 bases to trimming and J lost 5 bases; unmatched junction nucleotides: 8. Germline values: CDR1 KGHDR, CDR2 SFDVKD. The CDR3 bases are TGTGCCACCAGTGATGGGACAGAGAGGGATGAGACCCAGTACTTC. Translation gives CATSDGTERDETQYF.

The table lists this clonotype with a count of one. This sequence joins TRBV2 and TRBJ2-2; 10 positions agree with TRBD1. V lost 4 bases, J lost 8 bases, and 4 bases stayed unmatched. The V gene's germline CDR1 is SNHLY and CDR2 FYNNEI. CDR3 length: 14 amino acids. DNA of the CDR3: TGTGCCAGCAGTGGACAGGGGGCGCGAGGGGAGCTGTTTTTT. As protein: CASSGQGARGELFF.

The V gene is TRBV20-1, the J gene TRBJ2-5; 8 bases are shared with TRBD2. J was trimmed by 10 bases and V by 6 bases; bases with no gene match: 19. Germline lookup yields CDR1 DFQATT and CDR2 SNEGSKA (reference sequence). The CDR3 totals 15 residues. The CDR3 DNA reads as TGCAGTGCCGCCGGGAGGGGGGCGGTCTGGGTTAACCAGTACTTC. Protein sequence: CSAAGRGAVWVNQYF.

The chain couples TRBV7-2 to TRBJ1-2, with D maybe TRBD1 (6 bases). Germline loops: CDR1 SGHTA, CDR2 FQGNSA. V was pared by 1 base and J by 6 bases, with 12 bases between. CDR3 length equals 14 residues. This CDR3 reads CASSLGRGGDGYTF. The CDR3 DNA follows: TGTGCCAGCAGCTTAGGCAGGGGTGGGGATGGCTACACCTTC.

This clonotype appeared many times. The chain employs TRBV4-1 and TRBJ1-2, with D tentatively TRBD1 (5 bases). The CDR3 has 12 residues. V was cut by 0 bases and J by 9 bases, with 8 bases left in between. From germline, CDR1 is MGHRA and CDR2 YSYEKL. The CDR3 DNA follows: TGCGCCAGCAGCCAAGAGGAGGGGAGCTACACCTTC. Its translation: CASSQEEGSYTF.

This chain connects TRBV12-3 or TRBV12-4 to TRBJ1-4, with TRBD1 as a possible D gene (6 bases). Between the trimmed V and J ends, which lost 10 bases and 10 bases, there was a span of 34 bases. This CDR3 contains 18 residues. The CDR3 bases are TGTGCCACCGGACGAGCGGGAGGTTTGTCGAAAGGGGGGGCAAAACTGTTTTTT. This encodes CATGRAGGLSKGGAKLFF.

CDR3 loop: CSGKLAGGKTDTQYF. For the CDR3, the DNA is TGCAGCGGTAAACTAGCGGGAGGGAAGACAGATACGCAGTATTTT. The chain couples TRBV29-1 to TRBJ2-3, with TRBD2 identical over 13 bases. CDR3 size: 15 residues. CDR1 is SQVTM, CDR2 ANQGSEA, per germline. V shed 7 bases and J 3 bases; nucleotides not matched to a gene: 7.

The genes are TRBV29-1 and TRBJ1-3, with a weak D call TRBD1 (6 bases). From germline, CDR1 is SQVTM and CDR2 ANQGSEA. V was trimmed by 5 bases and J by 0 bases, leaving 11 bases between them. There are 14 residues in the CDR3. The CDR3 reads CSVRQVNSGNTIYF. CDR3 DNA: TGCAGCGTTAGACAGGTGAACTCTGGAAACACCATATATTTT.

The chain uses TRBV7-2 and TRBJ2-7, with 7 bases aligning to TRBD1. The length of the CDR3 is 17 residues. The trim removed 3 bases at V and 3 bases at J, leaving 14 bases unmatched. Germline V gene lookup returns CDR1 SGHTA and CDR2 FQGNSA. CDR3 sequence (DNA): TGTGCCAGCAGCTTCCGCACCCGCCGACAGGGAATCTACGAGCAGTACTTC. This encodes CASSFRTRRQGIYEQYF.

This clonotype was counted between two and nine times. The chain employs TRBV5-1 and TRBJ2-3; D might be TRBD1 (6 bases). V gave up 2 bases and J gave up 4 bases, with 11 bases separating them. This CDR3 comprises 14 residues. CDR1 is SGHRS and CDR2 is YFSETQ in the germline V gene. Written as DNA, the CDR3 is TGCGCCAGCAGCTTCCGACAGGTCCCAGATACGCAGTATTTT. Protein sequence: CASSFRQVPDTQYF.

This clonotype was seen once. The CDR3 DNA reads TGTGCCAGCAGCTTGAGGGGCCCTCAGCCCCAGCATTTT. As protein: CASSLRGPQPQHF. This chain joins TRBV7-8 and TRBJ1-5; TRBD1 might be the D (5 bases). The CDR3 is 13 amino acids. Per the germline V gene, CDR1 is SGHVS and CDR2 is FQNEAQ. Deletions cut 3 bases from V and 6 bases from J, with 9 bases between.

This chain uses TRBV10-3 with TRBJ2-1; possible D gene TRBD2, 6 bases. Germline assignment: CDR1 ENHRY and CDR2 SYGVKD. Trimming pared 7 bases from V and 0 bases from J, leaving 19 bases between. CDR3 length equals 17 residues. The CDR3 region has the DNA TGTGCCATCACCGAACGGTTGCGGGGCAGCTCCTACAATGAGCAGTTCTTC. Residues: CAITERLRGSSYNEQFF.

The V and J genes are TRBV24-1 and TRBJ1-2; tentative D call: TRBD1 (5 bases). Germline V gives CDR1 KGHDR, CDR2 SFDVKD. V shed 4 bases and J shed 2 bases, with 13 bases lying between them. This CDR3 contains 15 residues. In DNA form, the CDR3 reads TGTGCCACCAGTGAAGGCACCGGGACGAACTATGGCTACACCTTC. Its protein is CATSEGTGTNYGYTF.

The chain links TRBV5-1 to TRBJ2-7; D is unresolved. The J call may be wrong; the DNA end is better matched by TRBJ2-1. Germline loops: CDR1 SGHRS, CDR2 YFSETQ. CDR3 length equals 13 residues. The CDR3 region is CASSQKEDNEQFF. The DNA of the CDR3 is TGCGCCAGCAGCCAGAAAGAGGACAATGAGCAGTTCTTC.

This clonotype is a singleton in its sample. The rearrangement joins TRBV7-3 to TRBJ1-1; D remains ambiguous. V lost 0 bases, J lost 7 bases, and 15 bases lay in between. The germline V gene has CDR1 SGHTA and CDR2 FQGTGA. This CDR3 is 15 amino acids long. The CDR3 nucleotides are TGTGCCAGCAGCTTAACGGGTAGCTCCTACAATGAAGCTTTCTTT. Its translation is CASSLTGSSYNEAFF.